Given below is one T cell receptor (beta chain) in context. Assay: immunoSEQ multiplex PCR; the TCRdb copy retains only in-frame clones and omits some. Of fewer than 5,500 clones in the sample, over 95% were seen once. The sample belongs to a study of naive CD8 T cells in extremely preterm neonates. The CDR3 length is 17 residues. The germline gives CDR1 SGHKS, CDR2 YYEKEE (reference sequence). V dropped 2 bases and J dropped 5; count of bases not matched to a gene: 8. This TCR derives from a human donor in good health. The chain couples TRBV5-5 to TRBJ2-2, with 11 bases aligning to TRBD1. Input material: naive CD8+ T cells from blood. The CDR3 DNA follows: TGTGCCAGCAGCTTTTGGGGGACAGGGGGAGATACCGGGGAGCTGTTTTTT. Protein sequence: CASSFWGTGGDTGELFF.